This is a list of T cell receptor beta chains from one sample in a study of shared clonotypes between healthy human individuals. Measured with immunoSEQ multiplex PCR; TCRdb has only the in-frame clones, and not every one. This table holds 1.6 million or so clones, 96% found once. The sample taken for sequencing was naive CD4+ T cells sorted from blood. The receptors were sampled from a man between 25 and 39 years old in good health. CDR3s include the opening cysteine and the closing phenylalanine or tryptophan. Fields, in order: J gene, D gene, V gene, CDR3 protein, CDR3 DNA. The D gene is left open where the match is weak.

>TRBJ1-2|TRBD1|TRBV29-1
CSVEPQGTYGYTF
TGCAGCGTTGAGCCACAGGGGACCTATGGCTACACCTTC
>TRBJ1-3|.|TRBV19
CASSRKTDSGNTIYF
TGTGCCAGTAGCCGAAAGACGGATTCTGGAAACACCATATATTTT
>TRBJ2-2|TRBD1|TRBV25-1
CASRTGGAFGELFF
TGTGCCAGCCGGACAGGGGGCGCTTTCGGGGAGCTGTTTTTT
>TRBJ2-5|TRBD2|TRBV9
CASSPSGGRETQYF
TGTGCCAGCAGCCCGTCGGGGGGGAGGGAGACCCAGTACTTC
>TRBJ1-1|.|TRBV2
CASSEDRTEAFF
TGTGCCAGCAGTGAAGACAGAACTGAAGCTTTCTTT
>TRBJ2-4|TRBD2|TRBV7-2
CASSPGLAGHIQYF
TGTGCCAGCAGCCCGGGACTAGCGGGACACATTCAGTACTTC
>TRBJ2-3|.|TRBV7-3
CASSHTDTQYF
TGTGCCAGCAGCCACACAGATACGCAGTATTTT
>TRBJ2-1|.|TRBV7-8
CASSLARADFYNEQFF
TGTGCCAGCAGCTTAGCGCGGGCAGACTTCTACAATGAGCAGTTCTTC
>TRBJ1-5|.|TRBV4-1
CASSHPGSVQPQHF
TGCGCCAGCAGCCACCCAGGTTCCGTTCAGCCCCAGCATTTT
>TRBJ2-2|.|TRBV29-1
CSTRGTEGTGELFF
TGCAGTACAAGGGGGACCGAGGGCACCGGGGAGCTGTTTTTT
>TRBJ2-3|TRBD2|TRBV5-6
CASSLSPSLAGEVTDTQYF
TGTGCCAGCAGCCTTTCTCCCTCTCTAGCGGGAGAGGTGACAGATACGCAGTATTTT
>TRBJ2-2|TRBD1|TRBV6-1
CASGQGFTWELFF
TGTGCCAGCGGACAGGGGTTTACCTGGGAGCTGTTTTTT
>TRBJ2-3|TRBD2|TRBV5-1
CASSPGTSGRADTQYF
TGCGCCAGCAGCCCGGGGACTAGCGGGAGGGCAGATACGCAGTATTTT
>TRBJ2-1|.|TRBV30
CAWSLGATNNNEQFF
TGTGCCTGGAGCCTGGGTGCTACTAACAACAATGAGCAGTTCTTC
>TRBJ2-3|.|TRBV4-1
CASSQIARGKSTDTQYF
TGCGCCAGCAGCCAAATAGCGCGAGGGAAGAGCACAGATACGCAGTATTTT
>TRBJ1-4|TRBD1|TRBV29-1
CSVGPRTGELFF
TGCAGCGTGGGCCCTCGGACAGGGGAACTGTTTTTT
>TRBJ2-3|.|TRBV10-3
CAISPRGTDTQYF
TGTGCCATCAGTCCAAGGGGCACAGATACGCAGTATTTT
>TRBJ1-5|TRBD1|TRBV5-1
CASSWDSSYNQPQHF
TGCGCCAGCAGCTGGGACAGTTCGTACAATCAGCCCCAGCATTTT